The 11 T cell receptor beta chains listed next were all sequenced from one sample in a study of identical twins. MiXCR, run by TCRdb on the 5' RACE reads, gives a single entry per CDR3 protein. The sample records approximately 600,000 distinct CDR3 sequences, under 8.5% being singletons. This sample also belongs to another study, concerning yellow fever vaccine responses in identical twins.

The sequencing input was PBMCs. The receptors derive from a woman in her late teens or twenties in good health.

This clonotype was counted ten times or more. This chain uses TRBV6-2 or TRBV6-3 with TRBJ2-7; D perhaps matches TRBD2 (5 bases). Germline CDR1 is MNHEY and CDR2 is SVGEGT. This CDR3 region has 13 residues. Trimming took 5 bases from V and 5 from J, leaving 13 bases between them. CDR3 coding DNA: TGTGCCAGCAGTCCCCTAGCTAGGGACGAGCAGTACTTC. The encoded protein is CASSPLARDEQYF.

This clonotype has a count of ten or more. This chain connects TRBV4-1 to TRBJ1-6; D possibly corresponds to TRBD1 (6 bases). The length of the CDR3 is 16 residues. Trimming removed 0 bases from V and 7 bases from J, with 13 bases in between. Per the germline V gene, CDR1 is MGHRA and CDR2 is YSYEKL. CDR3 nucleotide sequence: TGCGCCAGCAGCCAAGATGCGACAGGCCTGAATTCACCCCTCCACTTT. Protein: CASSQDATGLNSPLHF.

CDR3 DNA sequence: TGTGCCAGCTCACCGGTCCTCCTTCCCCAAGAGACCCAGTACTTC. Translating it yields CASSPVLLPQETQYF. V is TRBV18 and J is TRBJ2-5; D remains unclear. The CDR3 has 15 residues. The V end lost 3 bases, the J end lost 1 base, and 12 bases lay between the germline ends. Germline CDR1 KGHSH, CDR2 LQKENI. The whole variable domain, remainder taken from reference TRBV18 and TRBJ2-5, is NAGVMQNPRHLVRRRGQEARLRCSPMKGHSHVYWYRQLPEEGLKFMVYLQKENIIDESGMPKERFSAEFPKEGPSILRIQQVVRGDSAAYFCASSPVLLPQETQYFGPGTRLLVL.

This clonotype has more than one count but fewer than ten. The CDR3 sequence: CASSLRATRTQETQYF. The CDR3 nucleotides are TGTGCCAGCAGCTTGCGTGCTACCCGAACTCAAGAGACCCAGTACTTC. This chain joins TRBV5-5 and TRBJ2-5; no definite D call. CDR1 and CDR2 (germline): SGHKS, YYEKEE (reference sequence). The CDR3 length is 16 residues. V lost 1 base, J lost 2 bases, and 15 bases lay in between. Filled out from reference TRBV5-5 and TRBJ2-5, the complete variable domain reads DAGVTQSPTHLIKTRGQQVTLRCSPISGHKSVSWYQQVLGQGPQFIFQYYEKEERGRGNFPDRFSARQFPNYSSELNVNALLLGDSALYLCASSLRATRTQETQYFGPGTRLLVL.

This clonotype occurred a few times. CDR3 DNA: TGTGCCAGCAGTCCCGGGGGGAAGGAGACCCAGTACTTC. This translates into CASSPGGKETQYF. This chain links TRBV28 with TRBJ2-5; 7 bases align to TRBD2. V shed 5 bases, J shed 5 bases, and the junction held 5 bases outside the gene matches. Per the germline V gene, CDR1 is MDHEN and CDR2 is SYDVKM. CDR3 length: 13 amino acids.

Notes on this clonotype: Germline and junction disagree at one end, which may indicate a read error. As DNA, the CDR3 is TGTACCAGCTGTTTAGACCGGGGGGGACTAGCCACCTACGAGCAGTACTTC. Amino acids: CTSCLDRGGLATYEQYF. The chain combines TRBV12-3 or TRBV12-4 with TRBJ2-7; TRBD2 aligns across 9 bases. The CDR3 runs 17 residues.

This clonotype appeared many times. This chain's CDR3 is CASSSPRGGRYRNEQFF. CDR3 coding DNA: TGTGCCAGCAGTTCCCCTCGGGGAGGGAGATATAGAAATGAGCAGTTCTTC. The V call is TRBV28, the J call TRBJ2-1; 7 nucleotides align to TRBD2. Germline V gene data show CDR1 as MDHEN and CDR2 as SYDVKM. Unmatched junction bases numbered 16, after V lost 4 bases and J lost 7 bases. CDR3 length: 17 residues. The full variable domain, with the rest looked up from reference TRBV28 and TRBJ2-1, is DVKVTQSSRYLVKRTGEKVFLECVQDMDHENMFWYRQDPGLGLRLIYFSYDVKMKEKGDIPEGYSVSREKKERFSLILESASTNQTSMYLCASSSPRGGRYRNEQFFGPGTRLTVL.

The chain couples TRBV3-1 to TRBJ2-3, with 8 bases aligning to TRBD1. Trimming at V came to 4 bases and at J to 0 bases, leaving 6 bases not matched to a gene. The CDR3 has 16 amino acids. The germline gives CDR1 LGHDT, CDR2 YNNKEL (reference sequence). CDR3 sequence: CASSPRQGWSTDTQYF. CDR3 nucleotides: TGTGCCAGCAGCCCTAGACAGGGGTGGAGCACAGATACGCAGTATTTT.

This sequence joins TRBV7-6 and TRBJ2-1; TRBD2 aligns across 12 bases. Germline CDR1 and CDR2: SGHVS and FNYEAQ. The CDR3 runs 16 residues. The V and J ends lost 4 bases and 6 bases, in that order; junction bases with no gene match: 7. CDR3 sequence: CASSSASGRALNEQFF. As DNA, the CDR3 is TGTGCCAGCAGCTCGGCTAGCGGGAGGGCCCTCAATGAGCAGTTCTTC. The full variable domain, rest sourced from reference TRBV7-6 and TRBJ2-1, is GAGVSQSPRYKVTKRGQDVALRCDPISGHVSLYWYRQALGQGPEFLTYFNYEAQQDKSGLPNDRFSAERPEGSISTLTIQRTEQRDSAMYRCASSSASGRALNEQFFGPGTRLTVL.

This clonotype was recorded many times. This sequence joins TRBV3-1 and TRBJ1-1, with D possibly being TRBD1 (5 bases). Trimming took off 2 bases at V and 1 base at J, with 8 bases between the two ends. The CDR3 is 14 residues long. CDR1 is LGHDT and CDR2 is YNNKEL in the germline V gene (reference sequence). The CDR3 here is CASSQPTGNTEAFF. The CDR3 nucleotides are TGTGCCAGCAGCCAACCTACAGGGAACACTGAAGCTTTCTTT.

The V gene is TRBV7-9, the J gene TRBJ2-7; 8 bases are a match to TRBD2. The J segment lost 0 bases and the V segment lost 3 bases, leaving 4 bases of the junction unmatched. CDR1 is SEHNR, CDR2 FQNEAQ, per germline (reference sequence). The CDR3 has 15 residues. The CDR3 nucleotides read TGTGCCAGCAGCTTCCGGGAGGGGGGCTCCTACGAGCAGTACTTC. Translation gives CASSFREGGSYEQYF.